Listed below are T cell receptor beta chains from one sample, sequenced in a study of shared clonotypes between healthy human individuals. Profiled with immunoSEQ multiplex PCR; TCRdb holds only in-frame clones, not every one. Of about 2,100,000 clones in the sample, around 93% were seen once. What was sequenced was naive CD8+ T cells from PBMCs. The receptors come from a man in his late teens or twenties in good health. Some clones in this sample may be carry-over from other donors' samples. The CDR3 runs from the conserved cysteine through the conserved F or W. The D gene is left open where the match is weak. Size is omitted from some rows. Given values are once, few, many or a class for expanded clones.

d_gene | j_gene | v_gene | abundance | CDR3aa | CDR3nt
TRBD1 | TRBJ2-7 | TRBV30 | . | CAGDRGPDEQYF | TGTGCCGGGGACAGGGGGCCCGACGAGCAGTACTTC
. | TRBJ2-7 | TRBV4-1 | . | CASSPDSSYEQYF | TGCGCCAGCAGCCCGGACAGCTCCTACGAGCAGTACTTC
. | TRBJ2-1 | TRBV5-1 | . | CASTASAGRNNEQFF | TGCGCCAGCACGGCTTCGGCGGGTCGAAACAATGAGCAGTTCTTC
TRBD1 | TRBJ2-7 | TRBV29-1 | . | CSAYSRGHYEQYF | TGCAGCGCATACTCCAGGGGGCACTACGAGCAGTACTTC
. | TRBJ2-1 | TRBV5-1 | . | CASSPITDGDYNEQFF | TGCGCCAGCAGCCCTATAACGGACGGAGACTACAATGAGCAGTTCTTC
TRBD1 | TRBJ2-7 | TRBV6-5 | . | CASSPRTGYYEQYF | TGTGCCAGCAGCCCACGGACAGGTTACTACGAGCAGTACTTC
. | TRBJ2-5 | TRBV27 | once | CASSLSFGILQETQYF | TGTGCCAGCAGTTTATCGTTCGGAATACTGCAAGAGACCCAGTACTTC
. | TRBJ2-5 | TRBV27 | . | CASSLGRGGSQETQYF | TGTGCCAGCAGTTTAGGCCGGGGTGGCTCCCAAGAGACCCAGTACTTC
. | TRBJ1-1 | TRBV28 | . | CASSLRMMNTEAFF | TGTGCCAGCAGTTTAAGGATGATGAACACTGAAGCTTTCTTT
TRBD2 | TRBJ2-1 | TRBV9 | . | CASSSPAAGGSYNEQFF | TGTGCCAGCAGCTCCCCTGCAGCGGGAGGGAGTTACAATGAGCAGTTCTTC
. | TRBJ2-7 | TRBV11-3 | few | CASSPQGRYDEQYF | TGTGCCAGCAGCCCACAGGGCCGGTACGACGAGCAGTACTTC
. | TRBJ2-3 | TRBV27 | . | CASTLYSGDTQYF | TGTGCCAGCACCCTTTACTCGGGCGATACGCAGTATTTT
. | TRBJ2-7 | TRBV6-5 | . | CASSYRRGTSTYEQYF | TGTGCCAGCAGTTACCGCCGGGGGACGTCTACCTACGAGCAGTACTTC
. | TRBJ2-5 | TRBV11-2 | . | CASRATRRTQETQYF | TGTGCCAGCAGGGCAACCCGGAGGACGCAAGAGACCCAGTACTTC
. | TRBJ2-3 | TRBV10-3 | . | CAIRGDGGNTDTQYF | TGTGCCATCAGGGGGGACGGTGGGAACACAGATACGCAGTATTTT
TRBD1 | TRBJ1-5 | TRBV27 | . | CASSPWTGYGGNQPQHF | TGTGCCAGCAGTCCCTGGACAGGGTATGGGGGCAATCAGCCCCAGCATTTT
. | TRBJ1-6 | TRBV28 | . | CATRAPGQSSYNSPLHF | TGTGCCACCCGTGCCCCGGGACAAAGCTCCTATAATTCACCCCTCCACTTT
TRBD2 | TRBJ2-7 | TRBV7-6 | . | CASSLGGSFYEQYF | TGTGCCAGCAGCTTAGGCGGGAGTTTCTACGAGCAGTACTTC
. | TRBJ2-1 | TRBV28 | . | CASSLVGQASSSERFF | TGTGCCAGCAGTTTAGTCGGCCAGGCCTCGTCCAGTGAGCGGTTCTTC
TRBD1 | TRBJ1-2 | TRBV6-5 | few | CASSTPGQGGGYTF | TGTGCCAGCAGTACCCCGGGACAGGGAGGAGGCTACACCTTC
TRBD2 | TRBJ2-7 | TRBV29-1 | . | CSVELKREGHYEQYF | TGCAGCGTTGAACTAAAGCGGGAGGGCCACTACGAGCAGTACTTC
. | TRBJ2-5 | TRBV6-1 | . | CASSARWEKETQYF | TGTGCCAGCAGTGCTCGATGGGAGAAAGAGACCCAGTACTTC
. | TRBJ2-7 | TRBV6-5 | . | CASRDALQGPYEQYF | TGTGCCAGCAGGGACGCTCTACAGGGTCCCTACGAGCAGTACTTC
. | TRBJ1-1 | TRBV7-9 | . | CASRWGETEAFF | TGTGCCAGCAGGTGGGGGGAGACTGAAGCTTTCTTT
. | TRBJ1-5 | TRBV5-4 | once | CASSWDGNQPQHF | TGTGCCAGCAGCTGGGACGGCAATCAGCCCCAGCATTTT
TRBD2 | TRBJ2-7 | TRBV7-9 | . | CASSDTGTSLYEQSF | TGTGCCAGCAGCGACACCGGGACTAGTCTTTACGAGCAGTCCTTC
TRBD2 | TRBJ2-5 | TRBV9 | . | CASSALAGGETQYF | TGTGCCAGCAGCGCACTAGCGGGAGGAGAGACCCAGTACTTC
. | TRBJ2-7 | TRBV7-2 | . | CASSFLGGSSYEQYF | TGTGCCAGCAGCTTCCTTGGCGGGTCGTCCTACGAGCAGTACTTC